Presented here are 30 T cell receptor beta chains from one specimen sequenced in a study of T cell responses to AZD1222 COVID-19 vaccine. Generated by immunoSEQ multiplex PCR, the TCRdb table keeps only in-frame clones and is missing some. The table has about 63,000 clones, 85% seen once. The sequencing used peripheral blood, collected on day 0 of AZD1222 vaccination. The source of these receptors is an adult in good health.

The CDR3 DNA sequence: TGTGCCAGCAGACCCAACAGGGGTAGCTCGTGGAACTATGGCTACACCTTC. Its protein product is CASRPNRGSSWNYGYTF. This chain joins TRBV7-2 and TRBJ1-2, with 7 bases aligning to TRBD1. CDR1 and CDR2 (germline): SGHTA, FQGNSA. The ends lost 6 bases at V and 2 bases at J; junction bases unmatched: 15. There are 17 residues in the CDR3.

The chain combines TRBV2 with TRBJ1-2; D is uncertain. The CDR3 is 15 amino acids. Germline V gene lookup returns CDR1 SNHLY and CDR2 FYNNEI. V was cut by 6 bases and J by 4 bases, with 18 bases left in between. The chain's CDR3 is CASRNAAGGGYGYTF. CDR3 DNA sequence: TGTGCCAGCAGGAACGCCGCTGGCGGCGGCTATGGCTACACCTTC.

This clone was seen only a few times. The rearrangement links TRBV19 to TRBJ1-1; TRBD1 matches 7 bases. This CDR3 contains 14 residues. In germline, CDR1 is LNHDA, CDR2 SQIVND (reference sequence). V lost 6 bases, J lost 1 base, and 5 bases stayed unmatched. The CDR3 region has the DNA TGTGCCAGTAGGTTACAGGGGAAGAACACTGAAGCTTTCTTT. It translates to CASRLQGKNTEAFF.

The CDR3 DNA reads TGTGCCAGCAGTCCCGCCGGGACAGGGGTTCAAGCTTTCTTT. This codes for CASSPAGTGVQAFF. V is TRBV28 and J is TRBJ1-1; 10 bases agree with TRBD1. This CDR3 spans 14 amino acids. The germline V gene encodes CDR1 MDHEN and CDR2 SYDVKM. Trimming took 5 bases from V and 9 from J; bases not matched to a gene: 9. The entire variable domain, with the rest obtained from reference TRBV28 and TRBJ1-1, is as follows: DVKVTQSSRYLVKRTGEKVFLECVQDMDHENMFWYRQDPGLGLRLIYFSYDVKMKEKGDIPEGYSVSREKKERFSLILESASTNQTSMYLCASSPAGTGVQAFFGQGTRLTVV.

The V and J genes are TRBV19 and TRBJ1-5, with D perhaps matching TRBD1 (5 bases). V was trimmed by 3 bases and J by 4 bases, leaving 10 bases between them. Germline CDR1 reads LNHDA; CDR2 reads SQIVND (reference sequence). CDR3 length: 14 residues. CDR3 nucleotides: TGTGCCAGTAGTATCGGCAGGGAAAATCAGCCCCAGCATTTT. Amino acid sequence: CASSIGRENQPQHF.

The gene calls are TRBV18 and TRBJ1-4; D uncertain. In germline, CDR1 is KGHSH, CDR2 LQKENI. The CDR3 sequence is 14 residues long. Trimming pared 0 bases from V and 7 bases from J, leaving 9 bases between. DNA for the CDR3: TGTGCCAGCTCACCACCGGGAAACCCTGAAAAACTGTTTTTT. This encodes CASSPPGNPEKLFF. The full variable domain, its missing parts supplied by reference TRBV18 and TRBJ1-4, is NAGVMQNPRHLVRRRGQEARLRCSPMKGHSHVYWYRQLPEEGLKFMVYLQKENIIDESGMPKERFSAEFPKEGPSILRIQQVVRGDSAAYFCASSPPGNPEKLFFGSGTQLSVL.

The CDR3 reads CASSPGTSGGGETQYF. CDR3 nucleotides: TGCGCCAGCAGCCCCGGGACTAGCGGGGGAGGAGAGACCCAGTACTTC. The chain combines TRBV5-1 with TRBJ2-5; TRBD2 agrees at 14 bases. V dropped 4 bases and J dropped 4; count of bases not matched to a gene: 6. The germline V gene has CDR1 SGHRS and CDR2 YFSETQ. The CDR3 contains 16 residues. The full variable domain, with the rest looked up from reference TRBV5-1 and TRBJ2-5, is KAGVTQTPRYLIKTRGQQVTLSCSPISGHRSVSWYQQTPGQGLQFLFEYFSETQRNKGNFPGRFSGRQFSNSRSEMNVSTLELGDSALYLCASSPGTSGGGETQYFGPGTRLLVL.

The V call is TRBV15, the J call TRBJ2-7, with 9 bases fitting TRBD2. CDR1 and CDR2 from the germline V gene are LNHNV and YYDKDF (reference sequence). V trimming: 5 bases; J trimming: 5 bases; junction bases outside the gene matches: 7. There are 14 residues in the CDR3. The CDR3 protein is CATSSRRGGHEQYF. CDR3 DNA sequence: TGTGCCACCAGCTCCCGGCGGGGGGGACACGAGCAGTACTTC. Complete variable domain (other parts from reference TRBV15 and TRBJ2-7): DAMVIQNPRYQVTQFGKPVTLSCSQTLNHNVMYWYQQKSSQAPKLLFHYYDKDFNNEADTPDNFQSRRPNTSFCFLDIRSPGLGDTAMYLCATSSRRGGHEQYFGPGTRLTVT.

This clone was counted only a few times. The gene calls are TRBV29-1 and TRBJ2-5; 8 bases fit TRBD2. Germline loops: CDR1 SQVTM, CDR2 ANQGSEA. The CDR3 length is 14 residues. The J segment lost 5 bases and the V segment lost 6 bases, leaving 11 bases of the junction unmatched. The CDR3 loop reads CSVQRGLATETQYF. DNA of the CDR3: TGCAGCGTACAGCGAGGACTAGCCACGGAGACCCAGTACTTC.

CDR3 in amino acids: CASSIFGTAYSGNTIYF. The CDR3 nucleotides read TGTGCCAGTAGTATTTTCGGGACGGCATACTCTGGAAACACCATATATTTT. The rearrangement links TRBV19 to TRBJ1-3, with D perhaps matching TRBD1 (5 bases). Trimming removed 3 bases at V and 0 bases at J, with 15 bases between. This CDR3 contains 17 residues. The germline gives CDR1 LNHDA, CDR2 SQIVND (reference sequence).

V gene TRBV5-1 combines with J gene TRBJ1-6, with a weak D call TRBD1 (5 bases). The V end lost 3 bases, the J end lost 7 bases, and 17 bases lay between the germline ends. Germline-derived CDR1 and CDR2 are SGHRS and YFSETQ. The CDR3 loop spans 16 amino acids. The CDR3 is CASSSDSRRGNSPLHF. The CDR3 DNA reads as TGCGCCAGCAGCTCTGACAGCCGTAGAGGAAATTCACCCCTCCACTTT.

In its sample, this clone was seen once. The chain combines TRBV7-6 with TRBJ2-3; the D is unclear. This CDR3 is built from 17 residues. Trimming removed 4 bases at V and 0 bases at J, with 17 bases between. Per the germline V gene, CDR1 is SGHVS and CDR2 is FNYEAQ. The CDR3 loop is CASSSLTLSLSTDTQYF. CDR3 DNA: TGTGCCAGCAGCTCACTTACGTTAAGCCTAAGCACAGATACGCAGTATTTT.

The CDR3 region has the DNA TGTGCCAGCAGTGAACACGGGGGAGGGTCCTACGAGCAGTACTTC. Amino acids: CASSEHGGGSYEQYF. This chain links TRBV6-1 with TRBJ2-7; TRBD2 aligns across 7 bases. V lost 2 bases, J lost 1 base, and 5 bases stayed unmatched. The CDR3 consists of 15 residues. Germline CDR1 and CDR2: MNHNS and SASEGT.

The chain combines TRBV29-1 with TRBJ1-4, with 8 bases aligning to TRBD1. Germline lookup yields CDR1 SQVTM and CDR2 ANQGSEA. This CDR3 region has 13 residues. V was pared by 6 bases and J by 8 bases, with 8 bases of the junction left unmatched. CDR3 coding DNA: TGCAGCGTGGGACAGGCCCCGGGGGAAAAACTGTTTTTT. Protein sequence: CSVGQAPGEKLFF.

The chain is built from TRBV6-5 and TRBJ1-1, with unresolved D. There are 13 residues in the CDR3. Germline CDR1 is MNHEY and CDR2 is SVGAGI. V lost 5 bases, J lost 5 bases, and 12 bases lay in between. The CDR3 protein is CASSIQAGTEAFF. The CDR3 nucleotides read TGTGCCAGCAGTATTCAGGCGGGGACTGAAGCTTTCTTT.

V usage is TRBV7-2 and J usage is TRBJ2-1; D gene unclear. CDR1 is SGHTA and CDR2 is FQGNSA in the germline V gene. V was trimmed by 0 bases and J by 6 bases, leaving 12 bases between them. The CDR3 loop spans 15 amino acids. The CDR3 reads CASSLAGGASNEQFF. The CDR3 DNA is TGTGCCAGCAGCTTAGCGGGCGGTGCCTCCAATGAGCAGTTCTTC.

This chain joins TRBV15 and TRBJ2-3, with TRBD1 matching 7 bases. V was pared by 5 bases and J by 6 bases, with 14 bases of the junction left unmatched. Germline lookup yields CDR1 LNHNV and CDR2 YYDKDF (reference sequence). The CDR3 consists of 16 residues. The CDR3 here is CATSGPWQGEGDTQYF. DNA of the CDR3: TGTGCCACCAGCGGACCATGGCAGGGGGAAGGGGATACGCAGTATTTT.

The CDR3 spells CASSIGALEGSPLHF. The CDR3 DNA follows: TGTGCCAGTAGTATAGGGGCCCTCGAAGGTTCACCCCTCCACTTT. The chain links TRBV19 to TRBJ1-6; D remains unclear. Germline V gene lookup returns CDR1 LNHDA and CDR2 SQIVND (reference sequence). The V and J ends lost 1 base and 9 bases respectively, with 13 bases between them. The CDR3 extends over 15 amino acids.

Of note for this clone: At one end the junction does not follow the germline gene, possibly because of a read error. The gene calls are TRBV19 and TRBJ2-2, with no clear D. The germline CDR1 and CDR2 sequences are LNHDA and SQIVND (reference sequence). This CDR3 is built from 14 residues. The CDR3 is CASSLDPSTGELFF. As DNA, the CDR3 is TGTGCCAGTAGTTTAGATCCCTCGACCGGGGAGCTGTTTTTT. The full variable domain, completed using reference TRBV19 and TRBJ2-2, is DGGITQSPKYLFRKEGQNVTLSCEQNLNHDAMYWYRQDPGQGLRLIYYSQIVNDFQKGDIAEGYSVSREKKESFPLTVTSAQKNPTAFYLCASSLDPSTGELFFGEGSRLTVL.

The chain employs TRBV11-3 and TRBJ2-3, with 7 bases identical to TRBD1. The junction had 7 bases not matched to a gene; V was cut back by 2 bases and J by 2 bases. There are 16 residues in the CDR3. Germline CDR1 is SGHNT and CDR2 is YENEEA. CDR3 in amino acids: CASSLRTGLNTDTQYF. The CDR3 DNA reads TGTGCCAGCAGCTTACGGACAGGCCTAAACACAGATACGCAGTATTTT.

The chain employs TRBV3-1 (or the pseudogene TRBV3-2) and TRBJ1-6; 9 bases line up with TRBD1. The CDR3 spans 15 residues. Germline V gives CDR1 LGHDT, CDR2 YNNKEL (reference sequence). V lost 4 bases to trimming and J lost 7 bases; unmatched junction nucleotides: 5. This chain's CDR3 is CASSPSGTGNSPLHF. DNA of the CDR3: TGTGCCAGCAGCCCCTCCGGGACAGGGAATTCACCCCTCCACTTT.

The V call is TRBV6-4, the J call TRBJ1-6, with 8 bases fitting TRBD1. The V gene end was trimmed by 5 bases and the J gene end by 9 bases; junction bases not matched to a gene: 9. This CDR3 contains 15 residues. CDR1 is MRHNA, CDR2 SNTAGT, per germline. This chain's CDR3 is CASSSGQGSGSPLHF. CDR3 nucleotide sequence: TGTGCCAGCAGTTCCGGACAGGGTAGTGGTTCACCCCTCCACTTT.

The table lists this clone with a few counts. V is TRBV7-8 and J is TRBJ1-2; no clear D. Germline assignment: CDR1 SGHVS and CDR2 FQNEAQ. This CDR3 has 14 residues. Trimming stripped 1 base from V and 1 base from J, with 7 bases between. CDR3 in amino acids: CASSLGDINYGYTF. Here the CDR3 DNA reads TGTGCCAGCAGCTTAGGCGATATTAACTATGGCTACACCTTC.

This clone was seen once. The CDR3 is CASSEEQVWASWGRPNYGYTF. For the CDR3, the DNA is TGTGCCAGCAGTGAAGAACAGGTGTGGGCATCGTGGGGTCGGCCCAACTATGGCTACACCTTC. The gene calls are TRBV2 and TRBJ1-2; TRBD1 might be the D (5 bases). With 1 base removed from V and 2 bases from J, the gap between germline ends came to 29 bases. The CDR3 extends over 21 amino acids. Germline-derived CDR1 and CDR2 are SNHLY and FYNNEI.

The chain couples TRBV21-1 to TRBJ2-5; the table assigns TRBD2, which was not confirmed against the DNA. TRBV21-1 is termed a pseudogene. CDR3 length: 17 amino acids. CDR3 DNA sequence: TGTGCCAGCACCCTAGGGGATCGGGGGACGGTCCAAGAGACCCAGTACTTC. Its translation: CASTLGDRGTVQETQYF.

This clone showed up just once. The rearrangement uses TRBV7-2 and TRBJ2-5; TRBD1 matches at 7 bases. The ends lost 8 bases at V and 1 base at J; junction bases unmatched: 4. The CDR3 length is 13 residues. Germline values: CDR1 SGHTA, CDR2 FQGNSA. The CDR3 bases are TGTGCCAGCTCGGGACAGTTCCAAGAGACCCAGTACTTC. This codes for CASSGQFQETQYF.

This chain joins TRBV15 and TRBJ1-4; D gene unclear. The germline gives CDR1 LNHNV, CDR2 YYDKDF (reference sequence). This CDR3 comprises 15 residues. V gave up 0 bases and J gave up 7 bases, with 12 bases separating them. DNA of the CDR3: TGTGCCACCAGCAGAGACGAGGCCATGAGTGAAAAACTGTTTTTT. It is translated as CATSRDEAMSEKLFF.

This chain uses TRBV5-4 with TRBJ1-5, with 8 bases that match TRBD1. V was pared by 4 bases and J by 5 bases, with 8 bases of the junction left unmatched. The CDR3 has 15 residues. Germline CDR1 is SGHNT and CDR2 is YYREEE (reference sequence). The CDR3 sequence is CASSNGDRPDQPQHF. DNA of the CDR3: TGTGCCAGCAGCAACGGGGACAGGCCCGATCAGCCCCAGCATTTT.

The rearrangement uses TRBV19 and TRBJ1-5, with 11 bases aligning to TRBD1. With V trimmed by 7 bases and J by 4 bases, 6 bases remained unmatched. Germline V CDR1 and CDR2: LNHDA, SQIVND (reference sequence). This CDR3 is built from 15 residues. CDR3 sequence reads: CASTDRGLGNQPQHF. CDR3 bases: TGTGCCAGTACGGACAGGGGGCTGGGGAATCAGCCCCAGCATTTT.

V gene TRBV12-3 or TRBV12-4 combines with J gene TRBJ1-6; no definite D call. The CDR3 extends over 13 amino acids. V lost 3 bases, J lost 11 bases, and 11 bases lay in between. CDR3 coding DNA: TGTGCCAGCAGTTTGACGGAAATTGCACCCCTCCACTTT. This encodes CASSLTEIAPLHF.